This T cell receptor beta chain was captured by sequencing in a study of vaccination effects on CD4 cells after COVID-19. About the research overall: Participants each got two BNT162b2 or mRNA-1273 vaccine doses.

Details on this clone: Its antigen is still unknown.

A roughly 11-day culture period preceded the isolation of CD4+ T cells. Here immunoSEQ multiplex PCR was the method, and the copy in TCRdb shows in-frame clones only, minus some. Among roughly 56,000 clones listed, about three quarters were seen once. Germline CDR1 reads WSHSY; CDR2 reads SAAADI. V was pared by 3 bases and J by 7 bases, with 16 bases between. The CDR3 length is 14 residues. The TCR was taken from a human donor who received a COVID-19 vaccine. The chain carries TRBV10-2 and TRBJ2-7, with D maybe TRBD2 (6 bases). The source material was CD4+ T cells from PBMCs cultured without peptide, sampled before COVID-19 vaccination. The CDR3 nucleotides read TGCGCCAGCAGTGAAGGGACTTCCAGGAGGGAGCAGTACGTC. This translates into CASSEGTSRREQYV.